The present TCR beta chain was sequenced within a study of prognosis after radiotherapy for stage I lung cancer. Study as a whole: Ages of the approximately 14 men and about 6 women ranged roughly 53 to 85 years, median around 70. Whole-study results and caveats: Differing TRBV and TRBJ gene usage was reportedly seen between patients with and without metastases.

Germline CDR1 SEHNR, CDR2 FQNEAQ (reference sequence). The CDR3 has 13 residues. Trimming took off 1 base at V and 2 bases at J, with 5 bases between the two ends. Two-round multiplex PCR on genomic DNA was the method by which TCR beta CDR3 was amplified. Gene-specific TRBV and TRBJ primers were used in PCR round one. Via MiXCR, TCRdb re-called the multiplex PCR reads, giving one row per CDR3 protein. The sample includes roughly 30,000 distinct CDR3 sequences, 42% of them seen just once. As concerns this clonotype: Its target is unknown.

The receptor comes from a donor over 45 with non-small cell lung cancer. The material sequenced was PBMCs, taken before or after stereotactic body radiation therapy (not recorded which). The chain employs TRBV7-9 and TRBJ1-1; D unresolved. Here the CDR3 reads CASSLEFNTEAFF. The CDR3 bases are TGTGCCAGCAGCTTAGAGTTTAACACTGAAGCTTTCTTT.